This paragraph reports one T cell receptor beta chain. The sample belongs to a study of blood T cell repertoires in COVID-19. Assay used: immunoSEQ multiplex PCR; TCRdb lists only in-frame clones, some missing. The table records a few hundred thousand clones, 87% of them present only once. The specimen was PBMCs or T cells enriched from blood (not recorded which). This receptor was taken from a woman in her twenties or thirties who had recovered from COVID-19.

CDR3 nucleotides: TGTGCCAGCAGCCCCCTGATGGGGGCAGTGGGCACCGGGGAGCTGTTTTTT. This sequence encodes CASSPLMGAVGTGELFF. The chain is built from TRBV4-2 and TRBJ2-2; possibly TRBD1 for D (6 bases). The V and J ends lost 4 bases and 4 bases respectively, with 19 bases between them. The CDR3 has 17 residues. Germline loops: CDR1 LGHNA, CDR2 YNFKEQ.